Detailed here is one TCR beta chain. TCRdb re-called the RT-PCR reads through MiXCR, storing one row per CDR3 protein. The sample has approximately 140,000 distinct CDR3 sequences, about a third seen once; the top ten hold about 50%. Germline CDR1 SQVTM, CDR2 ANQGSEA. The CDR3 is 11 amino acids. The V end was cut by 7 bases, the J end by 4 bases, with 8 bases between. The entry originates in a study of patients and donors after allogeneic stem cell transplantation. The specimen sequenced was blood, either unsorted or a sorted T cell fraction (not recorded which). The TCR originated in a human donor who was either an allogeneic HSCT recipient or a stem cell or donor lymphocyte infusion donor (not recorded which). It is not recorded whose cells these are; they may come from a transplant donor. This rearrangement joins TRBV29-1 to TRBJ1-5; D is uncertain. CDR3 residues: CSAGDNQPQHF. For the CDR3, the DNA is TGCAGCGCGGGAGATAATCAGCCCCAGCATTTT.